The clone carrying this T cell receptor beta chain occurred a few times. Its matching antigen is unknown. These data come from a study of blood T cells in healthy people across ages. A J-beta primer mix and a sample-barcoded 5' primer were used in a second PCR of about 7 to 12 cycles. The template-switch adaptor, which had 12 random nucleotides, put a tag on each cDNA molecule. A single record per CDR3 protein comes from TCRdb applying MiXCR to the 5' RACE reads. The data hold fewer than 900,000 distinct CDR3 sequences, with roughly two fifths observed a single time. CDR3 length: 15 amino acids. V shed 7 bases, J shed 6 bases, and the junction held 12 bases outside the gene matches. The germline V gene has CDR1 SGHRS and CDR2 YFSETQ. General study points: In long-lived donors, naive CD4+ cell counts and diversity exceeded those of aged donors.

Sequences were obtained from blood. The V call is TRBV5-1, the J call TRBJ2-3, with 9 bases lining up with TRBD1. The receptor comes from a woman aged 60-70 years in good health. CDR3 nucleotides: TGCGCCAGCTCTACCCCGGGACAGGGTCGGGATACGCAGTATTTT. Translation gives CASSTPGQGRDTQYF. Drawing the rest from reference TRBV5-1 and TRBJ2-3, the complete variable domain is KAGVTQTPRYLIKTRGQQVTLSCSPISGHRSVSWYQQTPGQGLQFLFEYFSETQRNKGNFPGRFSGRQFSNSRSEMNVSTLELGDSALYLCASSTPGQGRDTQYFGPGTRLTVL.